This T cell receptor beta chain was obtained from a study of shared clonotypes between healthy human individuals. Repertoires were generated with immunoSEQ multiplex PCR, while TCRdb's copy carries only in-frame clones and drops some. The table shows about 2.3 million clones, with 80% to 95% occurring only once. The investigators split CD4+ cells into a CD45RA+ naive subset and a CD45RA-negative memory subset. Germline CDR1 reads SGHTA; CDR2 reads FQGNSA. The CDR3 has 17 amino acids. V shed 1 base and J shed 4 bases, with 19 bases lying between them. This TCR was sampled from a man between 18 and 35 years old in good health. Some clones in this sample may be carry-over from other donors' samples. The sequenced sample consisted of naive CD4+ T cells from PBMCs. Noted subset: CD45RA+ positively selected. The rearrangement joins TRBV7-2 to TRBJ1-1; D possibly corresponds to TRBD1 (5 bases). Here the CDR3 DNA reads TGTGCCAGCAGCTTAGGCCATAGGGCAGGGTTGACCACTGAAGCTTTCTTT. Translating gives CASSLGHRAGLTTEAFF.